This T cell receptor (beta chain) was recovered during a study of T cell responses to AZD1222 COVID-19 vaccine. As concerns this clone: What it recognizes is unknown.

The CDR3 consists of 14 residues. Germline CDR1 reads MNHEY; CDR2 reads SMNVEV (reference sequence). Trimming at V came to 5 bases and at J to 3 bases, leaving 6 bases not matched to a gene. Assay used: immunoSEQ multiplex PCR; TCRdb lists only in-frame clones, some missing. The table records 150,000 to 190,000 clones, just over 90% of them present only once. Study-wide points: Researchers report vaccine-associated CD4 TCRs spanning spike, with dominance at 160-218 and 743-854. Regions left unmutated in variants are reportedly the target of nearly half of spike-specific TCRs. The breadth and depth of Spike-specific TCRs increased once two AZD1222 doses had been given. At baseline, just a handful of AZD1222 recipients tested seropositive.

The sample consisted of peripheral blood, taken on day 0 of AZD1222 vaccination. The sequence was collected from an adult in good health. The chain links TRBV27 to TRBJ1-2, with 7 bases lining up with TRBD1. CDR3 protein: CASSDNRGYYGYTF. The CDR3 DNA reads TGTGCCAGCAGTGACAACAGGGGCTACTATGGCTACACCTTC.